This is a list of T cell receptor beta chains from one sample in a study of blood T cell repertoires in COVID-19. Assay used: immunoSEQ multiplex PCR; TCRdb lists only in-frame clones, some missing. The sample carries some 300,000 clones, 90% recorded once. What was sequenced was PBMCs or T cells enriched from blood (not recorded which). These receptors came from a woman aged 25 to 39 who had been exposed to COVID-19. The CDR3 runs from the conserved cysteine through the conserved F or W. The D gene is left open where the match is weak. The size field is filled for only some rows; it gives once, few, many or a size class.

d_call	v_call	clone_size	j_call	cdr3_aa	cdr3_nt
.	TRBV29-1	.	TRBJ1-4	CSARGPNEKLFF	TGCAGCGCCAGGGGCCCTAATGAAAAACTGTTTTTT
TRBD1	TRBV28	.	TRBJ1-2	CASNRDRGHYYGYTF	TGTGCCAGCAACCGGGACAGGGGGCACTACTATGGCTACACCTTC
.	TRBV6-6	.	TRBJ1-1	CASSLRQDNTEAFF	TGTGCCAGCAGTTTAAGGCAGGATAACACTGAAGCTTTCTTT
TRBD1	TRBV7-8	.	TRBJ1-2	CASSLGPAGQGLANYGYTF	TGTGCCAGCAGCTTAGGCCCCGCGGGACAGGGGTTAGCTAACTATGGCTACACCTTC
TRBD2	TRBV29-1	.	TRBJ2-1	CSAQTTGTSFFVEQFF	TGCAGCGCCCAGACTACCGGGACTAGCTTTTTCGTTGAGCAGTTCTTC
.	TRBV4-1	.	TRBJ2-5	CASSQEGGRAIQETQYF	TGCGCCAGCAGCCAAGAGGGGGGGCGCGCTATTCAAGAGACCCAGTACTTC
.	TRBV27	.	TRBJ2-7	CASTIKREQYF	TGTGCCAGCACTATCAAGCGGGAGCAGTACTTC
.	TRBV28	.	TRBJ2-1	CASNSDTGSWNEQFF	TGTGCCAGCAATAGCGATACGGGTTCGTGGAATGAGCAGTTCTTC
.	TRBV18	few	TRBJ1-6	CASSPRRGTDSPLHF	TGTGCCAGCTCACCACGGCGAGGAACGGATTCACCCCTCCACTTT
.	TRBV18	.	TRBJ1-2	CASSPPLYYGYTF	TGTGCCAGCTCACCACCCCTGTACTATGGCTACACCTTC
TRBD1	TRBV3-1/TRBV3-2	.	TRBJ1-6	CASSQTDRDSPLHF	TGTGCCAGCAGCCAAACGGACAGGGATTCACCCCTCCACTTT
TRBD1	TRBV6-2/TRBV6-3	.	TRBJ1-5	CASSYSADRGLYSNQPQHF	TGTGCCAGCAGTTACTCGGCGGACAGGGGACTCTACAGCAATCAGCCCCAGCATTTT
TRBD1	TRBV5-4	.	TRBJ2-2	CASSSIQGPNTGELFF	TGTGCCAGCAGCTCGATACAGGGGCCTAACACCGGGGAGCTGTTTTTT
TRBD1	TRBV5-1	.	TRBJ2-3	CASSPGTGKDTQYF	TGCGCCAGCAGCCCCGGGACAGGGAAAGATACGCAGTATTTT
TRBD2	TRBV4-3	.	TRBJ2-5	CASSRKAGGQETQYF	TGCGCCAGCAGCCGCAAGGCGGGGGGCCAGGAGACCCAGTACTTC
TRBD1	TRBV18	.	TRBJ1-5	CASSPQGGGNQPQHF	TGTGCCAGCTCACCCCAGGGGGGAGGCAATCAGCCCCAGCATTTT
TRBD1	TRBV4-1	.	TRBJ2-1	CASSQWTGTANEQFF	TGCGCCAGCAGCCAATGGACAGGGACGGCTAATGAGCAGTTCTTC
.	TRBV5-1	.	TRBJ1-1	CASSPGGREEAFF	TGCGCCAGCAGCCCGGGAGGGCGGGAGGAAGCTTTCTTT
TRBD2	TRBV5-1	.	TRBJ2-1	CASSPGLAGSYNEQFF	TGCGCCAGCAGCCCTGGACTAGCGGGGAGCTACAATGAGCAGTTCTTC
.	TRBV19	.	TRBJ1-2	CASTPRAGDPYGYTF	TGTGCCAGTACCCCGAGGGCAGGCGACCCCTATGGCTACACCTTC
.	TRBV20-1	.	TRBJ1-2	CSASTRDGYTF	TGCAGTGCTAGTACCAGGGATGGCTACACCTTC
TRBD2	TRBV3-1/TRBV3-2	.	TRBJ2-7	CASSVRGGIGEQYF	TGTGCCAGCAGTGTACGGGGGGGAATAGGGGAGCAGTACTTC
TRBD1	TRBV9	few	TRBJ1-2	CASSPLGQGALGYTF	TGTGCCAGCAGCCCTCTCGGACAGGGGGCGCTGGGCTACACCTTC
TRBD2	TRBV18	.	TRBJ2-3	CASSLRFAGVSTDTQYF	TGTGCCAGCTCACTACGTTTCGCGGGGGTCAGCACAGATACGCAGTATTTT
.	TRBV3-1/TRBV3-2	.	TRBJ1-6	CASSQDSWGGSSPLHF	TGTGCCAGCAGCCAAGATTCTTGGGGGGGAAGTTCACCCCTCCACTTT
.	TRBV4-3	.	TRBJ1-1	CASSHLDRSNTEAFF	TGCGCCAGCAGCCACCTTGACAGGTCGAACACTGAAGCTTTCTTT
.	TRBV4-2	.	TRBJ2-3	CASSIRTDRRTDTQYF	TGTGCCAGCAGCATTCGGACAGACCGACGCACAGATACGCAGTATTTT
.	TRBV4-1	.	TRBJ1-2	CASSQTRTWTDKMNYGYTF	TGCGCCAGCAGCCAAACACGTACTTGGACAGACAAGATGAACTATGGCTACACCTTC
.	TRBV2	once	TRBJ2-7	CASIPVGGRNSYEQYF	TGTGCCAGCATCCCGGTAGGGGGACGTAACTCCTACGAGCAGTACTTC
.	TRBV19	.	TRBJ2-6	CASTIITGKGANVLTF	TGTGCCAGTACTATAATCACAGGGAAAGGGGCCAACGTCCTGACTTTC
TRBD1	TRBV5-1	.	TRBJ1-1	CASSSTGVRDTEAFF	TGCGCCAGCAGCTCGACAGGGGTTAGGGACACTGAAGCTTTCTTT
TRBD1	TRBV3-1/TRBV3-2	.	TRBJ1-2	CASSQEPTGAVGGYTF	TGTGCCAGCAGCCAAGAGCCCACAGGGGCGGTAGGTGGCTACACCTTC
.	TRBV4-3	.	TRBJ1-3	CASSPWAGRSGNTIYF	TGCGCCAGCAGCCCCTGGGCAGGGCGCTCTGGAAATACCATATATTTT
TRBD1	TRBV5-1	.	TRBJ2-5	CASSGGQGNLQETQYF	TGCGCCAGCAGCGGGGGACAGGGTAACCTTCAAGAGACCCAGTACTTC